The 4 T cell receptor beta chains reported below all come from one sample, sequenced in a study of CD8 T cells in ankylosing spondylitis. Notes on the study in general: A motif of 7 to 9 highly homologous TCR beta variants was seen as apparently characteristic of ankylosing spondylitis blood.

Using its own MiXCR run on the 5' RACE reads, TCRdb lists one record per CDR3 protein. Counted here are approximately 540,000 distinct CDR3 sequences, 9.5% to 15% occurring once; the ten biggest clones make up around 6.8%. Their antigens are not known. The sample consisted of blood, either unsorted or a sorted T cell fraction (not recorded which). The receptors originated from a male donor with ankylosing spondylitis.

This clonotype was recorded many times. J is TRBJ1-1 and V is TRBV5-1, with 7 bases identical to TRBD1. The CDR3 is 15 residues long. Germline V gene data show CDR1 as SGHRS and CDR2 as YFSETQ. The V gene end was trimmed by 2 bases and the J gene end by 1 base; junction bases not matched to a gene: 5. CDR3 DNA: TGCGCCAGCAGCTTAACCGGGACAGAGAACACTGAAGCTTTCTTT. It yields the protein CASSLTGTENTEAFF.

The table lists this clonotype with a few counts. The chain combines TRBV15 with TRBJ2-2, with 9 bases identical to TRBD2. Per the germline V gene, CDR1 is LNHNV and CDR2 is YYDKDF (reference sequence). This CDR3 comprises 20 residues. The ends lost 0 bases at V and 4 bases at J; junction bases unmatched: 15. CDR3 coding DNA: TGTGCCACCAGCAGAGATGCCACCCTTCTCGCGGGAGGGATCACCGGGGAGCTGTTTTTT. It specifies CATSRDATLLAGGITGELFF.

This clonotype was seen ten or more times. The CDR3 bases are TGCAGCGTTGAAGTACAGGGGGATGACACTGAAGCTTTCTTT. The encoded protein is CSVEVQGDDTEAFF. V gene TRBV29-1 combines with J gene TRBJ1-1; 8 nucleotides align to TRBD1. The CDR3 sequence is 14 residues long. Germline CDR1 and CDR2: SQVTM and ANQGSEA. J was trimmed by 3 bases and V by 1 base; bases with no gene match: 4.

This clonotype was detected ten times or more. The chain joins TRBV3-1 to TRBJ1-4; D is possibly TRBD1 (5 bases). V was pared by 4 bases and J by 6 bases, with 9 bases between. The length of the CDR3 is 13 residues. CDR1 is LGHDT and CDR2 is YNNKEL in the germline V gene (reference sequence). This CDR3 reads CASSRLGDEKLFF. In DNA form, the CDR3 reads TGTGCCAGCAGCCGCCTAGGGGATGAAAAACTGTTTTTT. Full variable domain (missing parts from reference TRBV3-1 and TRBJ1-4): DTAVSQTPKYLVTQMGNDKSIKCEQNLGHDTMYWYKQDSKKFLKIMFSYNNKELIINETVPNRFSPKSPDKAHLNLHINSLELGDSAVYFCASSRLGDEKLFFGSGTQLSVL.